What follows are 5 T cell receptor beta chains derived from one specimen sequenced in a study of T-cell memory formation after mild COVID-19. Via MiXCR, TCRdb re-called the 5' RACE reads, giving one row per CDR3 protein. The sample holds 550,000 to 600,000 distinct CDR3 sequences, 17% seen once. Sequenced: PBMCs or a T cell subset sorted from them (not recorded which). All receptors come from an adult woman who had mild COVID-19 (a few samples of this study predate the infection). Cell type and time point are not known.

The gene calls are TRBV5-6 and TRBJ1-1, with D possibly being TRBD1 (5 bases). V lost 0 bases and J lost 5, with 11 bases in between. The CDR3 covers 14 residues. Germline CDR1 reads SGHDT; CDR2 reads YYEEEE. In DNA, the CDR3 is TGTGCCAGCAGCTTGGAAGGGGTACGGACTGAAGCTTTCTTT. This sequence encodes CASSLEGVRTEAFF.

In its sample, this clonotype was seen a few times. V is TRBV7-3 and J is TRBJ2-3, with TRBD2 as a possible D gene (6 bases). Trimming left V 2 bases short and J 1 base short, with 13 bases between. This CDR3 contains 16 residues. Germline CDR1 reads SGHTA; CDR2 reads FQGTGA. In nucleotides, the CDR3 is TGTGCCAGCAGCTTAGGAGGGCCTGGAGGCACAGATACGCAGTATTTT. Its translation is CASSLGGPGGTDTQYF.

This CDR3 reads CSARGGGYSYNEQFF. CDR3 coding DNA: TGCAGTGCTAGGGGCGGGGGATATTCCTACAATGAGCAGTTCTTC. V gene TRBV20-1 combines with J gene TRBJ2-1; 7 nucleotides line up with TRBD2. The trim removed 3 bases at V and 1 base at J, leaving 6 bases unmatched. The CDR3 is 15 residues long. Germline V gene sequence: CDR1 DFQATT, CDR2 SNEGSKA (reference sequence).

This clonotype turned up a few times. The CDR3 DNA sequence: TGTGCCAGCAGTTATAGCGTTGAGGACCGCCTCAAGAGCTCCTACAATGAGCAGTTCTTC. Its translation: CASSYSVEDRLKSSYNEQFF. The chain carries TRBV6-2 or TRBV6-3 and TRBJ2-1, with D maybe TRBD2 (5 bases). The V end was cut by 3 bases, the J end by 0 bases, with 24 bases between. Germline CDR1 MNHEY, CDR2 SVGEGT. This CDR3 comprises 20 residues.

This chain joins TRBV7-2 and TRBJ1-4; 11 nucleotides agree with TRBD1. The CDR3 consists of 16 residues. Germline V gene data show CDR1 as SGHTA and CDR2 as FQGNSA. V was clipped by 0 bases and J by 7 bases; unmatched bases: 4. The CDR3 protein is CASSLAWGQGGEKLFF. In DNA form, the CDR3 reads TGTGCCAGCAGCTTAGCGTGGGGACAGGGGGGTGAAAAACTGTTTTTT.